A single sample gave rise to the 6 T cell receptor beta chains below, sequenced in a study of blood T cells in healthy people across ages. Combining a sample-barcoded 5' primer with a J-beta primer mix, a second PCR ran for about 6 to 12 cycles. TCRdb called the 5' RACE reads again in MiXCR, with one record for every CDR3 protein. The table records 800,000 to 1,300,000 distinct CDR3 sequences, 20% to 25% of them present only once. The same data also went into a second study, on T cells of mothers and their children.

Sequenced: blood. These receptors all come from a girl aged 2 to 9 in good health.

This clonotype was seen a few times. The chain employs TRBV29-1 and TRBJ2-5; tentatively, D is TRBD2 (6 bases). The V end was cut by 7 bases, the J end by 0 bases, with 15 bases between. Germline V gene data show CDR1 as SQVTM and CDR2 as ANQGSEA. The CDR3 extends over 14 amino acids. CDR3 sequence: CSAGTGVYQETQYF. In nucleotides, the CDR3 is TGCAGCGCTGGGACTGGGGTTTACCAAGAGACCCAGTACTTC. The complete variable domain, with remaining parts taken from reference TRBV29-1 and TRBJ2-5, reads SAVISQKPSRDICQRGTSLTIQCQVDSQVTMMFWYRQQPGQSLTLIATANQGSEATYESGFVIDKFPISRPNLTFSTLTVSNMSPEDSSIYLCSAGTGVYQETQYFGPGTRLLVL.

This clonotype turned up a few times. This chain links TRBV20-1 with TRBJ2-3; 9 nucleotides align to TRBD2. The CDR3 is 15 amino acids. The V gene end was trimmed by 0 bases and the J gene end by 2 bases; junction bases not matched to a gene: 3. Germline CDR1 reads DFQATT; CDR2 reads SNEGSKA (reference sequence). CDR3 in amino acids: CSARDLAGYTDTQYF. CDR3 bases: TGCAGTGCTAGAGACCTAGCGGGATACACAGATACGCAGTATTTT.

The genes are TRBV7-2 and TRBJ2-3; 8 bases are a match to TRBD2. Germline lookup yields CDR1 SGHTA and CDR2 FQGNSA. The CDR3 covers 17 residues. V lost 8 bases and J lost 5; bases outside the gene matches: 18. The CDR3 coding sequence is TGTGCCAGCGGCCCTGGCGTGGGGCGGGAGGAGGTAGATACGCAGTATTTT. It encodes CASGPGVGREEVDTQYF.

This clonotype was seen repeatedly, ten times or more. This chain uses TRBV13 with TRBJ2-5; TRBD2 might be the D (5 bases). The CDR3 sequence is 13 residues long. Germline V gene lookup returns CDR1 PRHDT and CDR2 FYEKMQ (reference sequence). The V end was cut by 5 bases, the J end by 5 bases, with 12 bases between. The CDR3 loop reads CASSERGLETQYF. In DNA, the CDR3 is TGTGCCAGCAGCGAGCGCGGGTTGGAGACCCAGTACTTC. The variable domain in full, completed from reference TRBV13 and TRBJ2-5, reads AAGVIQSPRHLIKEKRETATLKCYPIPRHDTVYWYQQGPGQDPQFLISFYEKMQSDKGSIPDRFSAQQFSDYHSELNMSSLELGDSALYFCASSERGLETQYFGPGTRLLVL.

The count of this clonotype is one. The chain uses TRBV2 and TRBJ2-1; 7 nucleotides align to TRBD2. The ends lost 6 bases at V and 9 bases at J; junction bases unmatched: 8. Germline V gives CDR1 SNHLY, CDR2 FYNNEI. This CDR3 spans 13 amino acids. As DNA, the CDR3 is TGTGCCAGCAGAGGACTAGGTTATGGTGAGCAGTTCTTC. Residues: CASRGLGYGEQFF.

This clonotype was seen once. The rearrangement joins TRBV4-2 to TRBJ2-2; the D call may be TRBD1 or TRBD2 (6 bases each). Germline CDR1 reads LGHNA; CDR2 reads YNFKEQ. V lost 0 bases and J lost 2, with 13 bases in between. This CDR3 contains 17 residues. Here the CDR3 reads CASSQDSGDTNTGELFF. The CDR3 DNA follows: TGTGCCAGCAGCCAAGATTCGGGGGACACCAACACCGGGGAGCTGTTTTTT.